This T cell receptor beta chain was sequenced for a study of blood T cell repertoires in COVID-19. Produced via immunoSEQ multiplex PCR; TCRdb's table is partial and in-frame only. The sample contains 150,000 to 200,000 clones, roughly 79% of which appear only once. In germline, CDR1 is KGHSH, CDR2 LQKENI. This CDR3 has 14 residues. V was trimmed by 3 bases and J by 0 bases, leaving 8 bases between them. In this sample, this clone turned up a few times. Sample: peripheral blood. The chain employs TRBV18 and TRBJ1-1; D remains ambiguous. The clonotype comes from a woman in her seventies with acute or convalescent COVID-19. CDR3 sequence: CASSPNVMNTEAFF. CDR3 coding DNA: TGTGCCAGCTCACCTAATGTTATGAACACTGAAGCTTTCTTT.